This TCR beta chain is drawn from a study of technical replicates of blood from a handful of donors. Measured with immunoSEQ multiplex PCR; TCRdb has only the in-frame clones, and not every one. The repertoire holds around 63,000 clones, with nearly 98% as singletons. Sequenced material: T cells isolated from PBMCs. This clonotype was sampled from a human donor in good health.

CDR3 amino acids: CASSAGGPNEQFF. DNA for the CDR3: TGCGCCAGCAGCGCCGGGGGGCCGAATGAGCAGTTCTTC. The J gene is TRBJ2-1, the V gene TRBV5-1; tentative D call: TRBD2 (7 bases). CDR3 size: 13 residues. V was clipped by 4 bases and J by 7 bases, with 12 bases between them. Germline loops: CDR1 SGHRS, CDR2 YFSETQ.